The 10 T cell receptor beta chains below were found in one sample sequenced in a study of cytotoxic CD8 clonotypes in ibrutinib-treated CLL. Clones were read by immunoSEQ multiplex PCR, and TCRdb kept only the in-frame ones, dropping some. Of approximately 45,000 clones listed, almost 70% are singletons. The input for sequencing was PBMCs, taken after 12 months of ibrutinib treatment. The receptors were sampled from a human donor with chronic lymphocytic leukemia.

This clone occurred a few times. This chain uses TRBV19 with TRBJ2-2, with TRBD2 matching over 9 bases. Per the germline V gene, CDR1 is LNHDA and CDR2 is SQIVND (reference sequence). This CDR3 has 15 amino acids. V lost 5 bases and J lost 3; bases outside the gene matches: 4. The chain's CDR3 is CASSWGGRDTGELFF. As DNA, the CDR3 is TGTGCCAGTAGTTGGGGCGGGAGGGACACCGGGGAGCTGTTTTTT.

This clone was counted a few times. This chain uses TRBV18 with TRBJ2-5, with 8 bases aligning to TRBD1. Per germline, CDR1 KGHSH and CDR2 LQKENI. The CDR3 runs 17 residues. Trimming at V came to 3 bases and at J to 1 base, leaving 10 bases not matched to a gene. CDR3 nucleotide sequence: TGTGCCAGCTCACCCAGACCAGGGGGCTTATTCCAAGAGACCCAGTACTTC. Translating gives CASSPRPGGLFQETQYF.

This clone appeared once. The genes are TRBV5-5 and TRBJ2-1; either TRBD1 or TRBD2 may supply D (5 bases each). Germline values: CDR1 SGHKS, CDR2 YYEKEE (reference sequence). The length of the CDR3 is 15 residues. The germline V and J ends were trimmed by 0 bases and 3 bases, with 10 bases remaining between them. The CDR3: CASSLAWGSYNEQFF. CDR3 nucleotides: TGTGCCAGCAGCTTGGCCTGGGGGAGCTACAATGAGCAGTTCTTC.

This clone was recorded once. V is TRBV2 and J is TRBJ2-7; D may be TRBD2 (5 bases). Germline lookup yields CDR1 SNHLY and CDR2 FYNNEI. CDR3 length: 14 residues. Trimming removed 2 bases from V and 6 bases from J, with 14 bases in between. The CDR3 here is CASSERRSAVEQYF. CDR3 nucleotides: TGTGCCAGCAGTGAAAGGAGGAGCGCAGTCGAGCAGTACTTC.

The chain is built from TRBV5-5 and TRBJ1-3; D is uncertain. The CDR3 is 14 amino acids. The ends were cut back, 6 bases at V and 0 bases at J, with 10 bases in the middle. Germline-derived CDR1 and CDR2 are SGHKS and YYEKEE (reference sequence). The CDR3 DNA sequence: TGTGCCAGCAATCGAGGAAACTCTGGAAACACCATATATTTT. Translated: CASNRGNSGNTIYF.

The chain employs TRBV30 and TRBJ2-1, with 9 bases that match TRBD2. The germline CDR1 and CDR2 sequences are GTSNPN and SVGIG (reference sequence). The CDR3 has 18 residues. With V trimmed by 0 bases and J by 12 bases, 21 bases remained unmatched. CDR3 bases: TGTGCCTGGAGTGTATCTCGCGGCGGGAGGGCCCGCCGAACGGCGCAGTTCTTC. The encoded protein is CAWSVSRGGRARRTAQFF.

This rearrangement joins TRBV18 to TRBJ2-7; D remains ambiguous. This CDR3 is 12 amino acids long. In germline, CDR1 is KGHSH, CDR2 LQKENI. The V gene lost 3 bases and the J gene lost 7 bases, with 10 bases spanning the gap. CDR3 sequence: CASSPRSEEQYF. The CDR3 bases are TGTGCCAGCTCACCGAGATCGGAGGAGCAGTACTTC.

The V gene is TRBV10-2, the J gene TRBJ2-5, with TRBD2 matching over 11 bases. Trimming cost V 5 bases and J 5 bases; bases outside gene matches: 7. The CDR3 is 15 amino acids. Germline V gene sequence: CDR1 WSHSY, CDR2 SAAADI. In DNA, the CDR3 is TGCGCCAGCAGTTTGGCTAGCGGGGGGCAGGAGACCCAGTACTTC. It yields the protein CASSLASGGQETQYF.

This clone has just a few counts. This chain connects TRBV6-1 to TRBJ1-3, with a weak D call TRBD1 (5 bases). Deletions cut 7 bases from V and 3 bases from J, with 13 bases between. This CDR3 has 14 residues. Looked up from germline, CDR1 is MNHNS and CDR2 is SASEGT. The CDR3 DNA sequence: TGTGCCAGCACCCAAGGGGCCGGTGGAAACACCATATATTTT. This translates into CASTQGAGGNTIYF.

The chain uses TRBV7-6 and TRBJ2-1; no definite D call. The V end lost 1 base, the J end lost 6 bases, and 4 bases lay between the germline ends. The CDR3 extends over 12 amino acids. CDR1 is SGHVS and CDR2 is FNYEAQ in the germline V gene. Written as DNA, the CDR3 is TGTGCCAGCAGCTTAGATCGCAATGAGCAGTTCTTC. Protein sequence: CASSLDRNEQFF. Together with reference TRBV7-6 and TRBJ2-1, the CDR3 gives the full variable domain: GAGVSQSPRYKVTKRGQDVALRCDPISGHVSLYWYRQALGQGPEFLTYFNYEAQQDKSGLPNDRFSAERPEGSISTLTIQRTEQRDSAMYRCASSLDRNEQFFGPGTRLTVL.